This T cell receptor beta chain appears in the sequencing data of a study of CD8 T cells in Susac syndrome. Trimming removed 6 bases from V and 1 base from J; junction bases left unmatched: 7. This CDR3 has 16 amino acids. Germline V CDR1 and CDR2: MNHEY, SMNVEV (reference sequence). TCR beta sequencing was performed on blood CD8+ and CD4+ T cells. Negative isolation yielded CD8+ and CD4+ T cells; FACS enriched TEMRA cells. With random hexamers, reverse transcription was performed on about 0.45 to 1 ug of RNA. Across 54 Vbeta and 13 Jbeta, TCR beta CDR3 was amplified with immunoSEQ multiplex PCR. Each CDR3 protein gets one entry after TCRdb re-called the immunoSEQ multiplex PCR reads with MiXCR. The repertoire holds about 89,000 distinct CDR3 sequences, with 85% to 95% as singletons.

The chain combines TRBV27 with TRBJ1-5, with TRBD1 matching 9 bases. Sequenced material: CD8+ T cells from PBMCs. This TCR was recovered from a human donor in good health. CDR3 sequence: CASSRLTGGSNQPQHF. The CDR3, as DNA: TGTGCCAGCAGCCGATTGACAGGGGGAAGCAATCAGCCCCAGCATTTT.